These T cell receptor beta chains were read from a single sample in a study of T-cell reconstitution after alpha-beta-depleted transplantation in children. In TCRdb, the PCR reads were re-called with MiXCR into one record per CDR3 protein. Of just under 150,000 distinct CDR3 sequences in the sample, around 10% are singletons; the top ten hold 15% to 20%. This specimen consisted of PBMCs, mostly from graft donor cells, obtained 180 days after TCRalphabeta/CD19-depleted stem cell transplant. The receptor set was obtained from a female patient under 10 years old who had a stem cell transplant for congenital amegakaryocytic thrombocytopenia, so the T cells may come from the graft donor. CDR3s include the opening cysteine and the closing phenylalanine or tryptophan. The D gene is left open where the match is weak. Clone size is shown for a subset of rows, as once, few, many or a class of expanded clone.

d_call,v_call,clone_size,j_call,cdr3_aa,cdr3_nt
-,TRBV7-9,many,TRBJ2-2,CASSLTANTGELFF,TGTGCCAGCAGCTTGACAGCGAACACCGGGGAGCTGTTTTTT
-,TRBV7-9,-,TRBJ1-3,CASSFTRQGRNTIYF,TGTGCCAGCAGCTTTACAAGGCAGGGGAGAAACACCATATATTTT
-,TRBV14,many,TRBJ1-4,CASSQGRGASNEKLFF,TGTGCCAGCAGCCAAGGTAGAGGGGCTTCCAATGAAAAACTGTTTTTT
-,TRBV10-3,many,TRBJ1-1,CAISVDQNTEAFF,TGTGCCATCAGTGTTGACCAGAACACTGAAGCTTTCTTT
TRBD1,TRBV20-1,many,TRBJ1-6,CSAGQGRSPLHF,TGCAGTGCTGGACAGGGTCGTTCACCCCTCCACTTT
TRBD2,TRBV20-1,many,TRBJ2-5,CSALKLGTSGREKTQYF,TGCAGTGCCCTGAAACTCGGGACTAGCGGGAGAGAAAAGACCCAGTACTTC
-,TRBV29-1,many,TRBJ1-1,CSVVFPSRGVNTEAFF,TGCAGCGTGGTATTCCCCTCAAGGGGAGTGAACACTGAAGCTTTCTTT
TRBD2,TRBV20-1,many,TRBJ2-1,CSARRASGDNEQFF,TGCAGTGCCAGACGGGCTAGCGGAGACAATGAGCAGTTCTTC
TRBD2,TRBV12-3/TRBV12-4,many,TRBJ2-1,CASSPGLAGGLWNEQFF,TGTGCCAGCAGTCCCGGACTAGCGGGGGGGCTTTGGAATGAGCAGTTCTTC
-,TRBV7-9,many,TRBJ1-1,CASRHSMGTEAFF,TGTGCCAGCAGACATTCTATGGGGACTGAAGCTTTCTTT
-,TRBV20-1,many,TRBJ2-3,CSARDGTSTDTQYF,TGCAGTGCTAGAGATGGGACTAGCACAGATACGCAGTATTTT
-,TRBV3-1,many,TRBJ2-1,CASSQIRVNSYNEQFF,TGTGCCAGCAGCCAAATTCGGGTCAACTCCTACAATGAGCAGTTCTTC
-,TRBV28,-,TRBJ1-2,CASSPRWANYGYTF,TGTGCCAGCAGTCCCAGGTGGGCTAACTATGGCTACACCTTC
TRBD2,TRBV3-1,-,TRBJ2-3,CACSPTGGGGDTQYF,TGTGCCTGCAGCCCAACCGGGGGGGGAGGAGATACGCAGTATTTT
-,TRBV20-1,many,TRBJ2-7,CSARGSGIYEQYF,TGCAGTGCTAGAGGATCAGGGATCTACGAGCAGTACTTC
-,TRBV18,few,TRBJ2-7,CASSPWGDSYEQYF,TGTGCCAGCTCACCATGGGGGGACAGCTACGAGCAGTACTTC
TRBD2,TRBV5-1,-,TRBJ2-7,CASSSERGLAGAPYEQYF,TGCGCCAGCAGCTCGGAACGAGGACTAGCGGGGGCCCCCTACGAGCAGTACTTC
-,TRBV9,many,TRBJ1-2,CASSQLGEVGYTF,TGTGCCAGCAGCCAACTAGGGGAAGTTGGCTACACCTTC